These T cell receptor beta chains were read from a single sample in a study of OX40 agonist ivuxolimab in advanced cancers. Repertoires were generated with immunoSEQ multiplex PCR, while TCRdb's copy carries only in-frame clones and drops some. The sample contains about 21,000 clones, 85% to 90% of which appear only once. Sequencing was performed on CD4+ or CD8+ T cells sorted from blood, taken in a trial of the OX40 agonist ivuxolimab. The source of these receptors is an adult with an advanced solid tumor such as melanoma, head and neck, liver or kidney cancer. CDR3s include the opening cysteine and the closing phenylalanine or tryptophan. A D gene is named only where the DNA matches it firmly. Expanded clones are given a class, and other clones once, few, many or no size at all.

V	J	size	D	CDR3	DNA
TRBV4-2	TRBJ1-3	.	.	CASSQDTAHSGNTIYF	TGTGCCAGCAGCCAAGATACGGCCCACTCTGGAAACACCATATATTTT
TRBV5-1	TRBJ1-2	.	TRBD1	CASSLGGTGGIYGYTF	TGCGCCAGCAGCTTGGGGGGGACAGGCGGAATCTATGGCTACACCTTC
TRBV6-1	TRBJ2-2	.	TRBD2	CASSESGGRPGELFF	TGTGCCAGCAGTGAATCGGGAGGGAGGCCCGGGGAGCTGTTTTTT
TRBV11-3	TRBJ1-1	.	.	CASSLVEGREAFF	TGTGCCAGCAGCTTGGTGGAGGGGAGAGAAGCTTTCTTT
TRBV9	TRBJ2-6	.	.	CASRRGSGANVLTF	TGTGCCAGCAGACGGGGCTCTGGGGCCAACGTCCTGACTTTC
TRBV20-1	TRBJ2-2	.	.	CSARSPGELFF	TGCAGTGCTAGATCTCCCGGGGAGCTGTTTTTT
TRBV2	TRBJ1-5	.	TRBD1	CASEDDRGDQPQHF	TGTGCCAGCGAAGACGACAGGGGAGATCAGCCCCAGCATTTT
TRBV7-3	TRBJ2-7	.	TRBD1	CASGGQVTYEQYF	TGTGCCAGCGGAGGACAGGTTACCTACGAGCAGTACTTC
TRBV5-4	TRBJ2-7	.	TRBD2	CASSPSGRAYEQYF	TGTGCCAGCAGCCCTAGCGGGAGGGCCTACGAGCAGTACTTC
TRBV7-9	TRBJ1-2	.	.	CASSLIRDYGYTF	TGTGCCAGCAGCTTAATCAGGGACTATGGCTACACCTTC
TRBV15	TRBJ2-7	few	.	CATSSSRFYEQYF	TGTGCCACCAGCAGCTCCCGGTTCTACGAGCAGTACTTC
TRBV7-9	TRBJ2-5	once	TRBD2	CASSPESGRNQETQYF	TGTGCCAGCAGCCCTGAGAGCGGGAGGAATCAAGAGACCCAGTACTTC
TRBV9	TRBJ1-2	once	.	CASSVAAAPGVYGYTF	TGTGCCAGCAGCGTAGCCGCGGCGCCCGGGGTCTATGGCTACACCTTC
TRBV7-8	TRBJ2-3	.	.	CASSLGIGIEDTQYF	TGTGCCAGCAGCTTAGGAATAGGGATCGAGGATACGCAGTATTTT